This T cell receptor (beta chain) was sequenced in a study of CD8 T cells in ankylosing spondylitis. Overall study results and limits: Typical of ankylosing spondylitis blood, it appeared, was a TCR beta motif of several highly homologous variants.

A note on this clonotype: Its antigen is undetermined.

The CDR3 has 16 amino acids. Germline trimming cut 2 bases from V and 7 bases from J; bases unmatched to any gene: 9. The V gene's germline CDR1 is MNHEY and CDR2 SMNVEV (reference sequence). Molecular-barcoded quantitative 5'-RACE produced these TCR beta libraries. TCRdb re-analysed the 5' RACE reads in MiXCR, keeping a single row per CDR3 protein. The table has around 140,000 distinct CDR3 sequences, roughly 15% seen once. The rearrangement uses TRBV27 and TRBJ2-2, with 8 bases identical to TRBD2. Specimen: blood, either unsorted or a sorted T cell fraction (not recorded which). This clonotype was sampled from a male donor with ankylosing spondylitis. The CDR3 nucleotides are TGTGCCAGCAGTTTAACCGGGAGGGCCTTTGGCGGGGAGCTGTTTTTT. Translating gives CASSLTGRAFGGELFF.